The clone carrying this T cell receptor (beta chain) came up once. Generated by immunoSEQ multiplex PCR, the TCRdb table keeps only in-frame clones and is missing some. The table lists approximately 100,000 clones, 96% of them singletons. The data derive from a study of technical replicates of blood from a few donors. V lost 4 bases, J lost 7 bases, and 4 bases stayed unmatched. Germline V gene lookup returns CDR1 SQVTM and CDR2 ANQGSEA. The CDR3 runs 13 residues. This clonotype was obtained from a human donor in good health. The chain employs TRBV29-1 and TRBJ2-1, with 10 bases aligning to TRBD1. The sequencing input was T cells isolated from PBMCs. The CDR3 coding sequence is TGCAGCGTTGGACAGGGGGCTAGGAATGAGCAGTTCTTC. It encodes CSVGQGARNEQFF.